These T cell receptor beta chains were read from a single sample in a study of cytotoxic CD8 clonotypes in ibrutinib-treated CLL. Here immunoSEQ multiplex PCR was the method, and the copy in TCRdb shows in-frame clones only, minus some. The table shows around 250,000 clones, with roughly 74% occurring only once. Specimen: PBMCs, collected after 24 months of ibrutinib treatment. The source of these receptors is a human donor with chronic lymphocytic leukemia. Each CDR3 is given without its conserved first and last residue.

J gene | V gene | CDR3 protein
TRBJ2-7 | TRBV27 | ASRRGSLGEQY
TRBJ1-4 | TRBV2 | ASSEALGFNEKLF
TRBJ2-1 | TRBV9 | ASSVSGTAPNEQF
TRBJ2-1 | TRBV9 | ASSELAGGPDEQF
TRBJ1-1 | TRBV6-6 | ASSMRGGGDTEAF
TRBJ2-7 | TRBV23-1 | ASSQRGSYEQY
TRBJ2-7 | TRBV5-1 | ASSLRAGGRDEQY
TRBJ2-7 | TRBV15 | ATKTASLGEQY
TRBJ2-7 | TRBV4-2 | ASSQDNYEQY
TRBJ2-1 | TRBV5-1 | ASSLGLAGGNIEQF
TRBJ2-3 | TRBV7-9 | ASSLQTGTDTQY
TRBJ2-5 | TRBV4-1 | ASSQGWGEETQY
TRBJ2-7 | TRBV5-1 | ASSGSGIYEQY
TRBJ2-7 | TRBV7-9 | ASSLDSWGFEQY
TRBJ1-1 | TRBV6-5 | ASSYSRHQNTEAF
TRBJ1-1 | TRBV20-1 | SARDYLEAF